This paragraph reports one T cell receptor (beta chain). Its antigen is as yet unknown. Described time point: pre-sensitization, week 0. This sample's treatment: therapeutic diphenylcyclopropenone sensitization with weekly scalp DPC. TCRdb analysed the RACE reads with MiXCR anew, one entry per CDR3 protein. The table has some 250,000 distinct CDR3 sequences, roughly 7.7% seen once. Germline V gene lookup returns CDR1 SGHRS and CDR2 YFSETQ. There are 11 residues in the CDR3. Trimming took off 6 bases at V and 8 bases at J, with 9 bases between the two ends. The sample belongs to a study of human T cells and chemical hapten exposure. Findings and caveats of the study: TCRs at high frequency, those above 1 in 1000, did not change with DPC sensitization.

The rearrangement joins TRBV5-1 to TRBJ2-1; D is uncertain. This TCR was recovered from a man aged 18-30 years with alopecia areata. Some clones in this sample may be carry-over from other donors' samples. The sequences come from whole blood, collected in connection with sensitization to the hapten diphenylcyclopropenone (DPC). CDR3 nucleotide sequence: TGCGCCAGCACCTCCGCTTATGAGCAGTTCTTC. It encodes CASTSAYEQFF. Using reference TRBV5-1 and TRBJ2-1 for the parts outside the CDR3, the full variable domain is KAGVTQTPRYLIKTRGQQVTLSCSPISGHRSVSWYQQTPGQGLQFLFEYFSETQRNKGNFPGRFSGRQFSNSRSEMNVSTLELGDSALYLCASTSAYEQFFGPGTRLTVL.